Following are 6 T cell receptor beta chains from one sample sequenced in a study of CD8 T cells in Susac syndrome. Random hexamers served to reverse transcribe about 0.5 to 1 ug RNA. Each CDR3 protein gets one entry after TCRdb re-called the immunoSEQ multiplex PCR reads with MiXCR. The data hold 150,000 or so distinct CDR3 sequences, with 95% to 96% observed a single time. Specimen: CD8+ T cells from PBMCs. The receptor set was obtained from a human donor with multiple sclerosis.

The chain recombines TRBV13 with TRBJ1-2, with D maybe TRBD1 (6 bases). Trimming left V 2 bases short and J 8 bases short, with 15 bases between. The CDR3 totals 14 residues. Germline CDR1 and CDR2: PRHDT and FYEKMQ (reference sequence). The CDR3 protein is CASSLLSGAPGYTF. The CDR3, as DNA: TGTGCCAGCAGCTTATTATCGGGGGCGCCCGGCTACACCTTC.

The V and J genes are TRBV13 and TRBJ1-1; 10 bases map to TRBD1. The CDR3 has 15 residues. Germline lookup yields CDR1 PRHDT and CDR2 FYEKMQ (reference sequence). V lost 5 bases, J lost 4 bases, and 7 bases stayed unmatched. The CDR3 DNA follows: TGTGCCAGCAGCGAAGACAGGGGGCAGGGCACTGAAGCTTTCTTT. Translated: CASSEDRGQGTEAFF. Based on the CDR3 plus reference TRBV13 and TRBJ1-1, the full variable domain is AAGVIQSPRHLIKEKRETATLKCYPIPRHDTVYWYQQGPGQDPQFLISFYEKMQSDKGSIPDRFSAQQFSDYHSELNMSSLELGDSALYFCASSEDRGQGTEAFFGQGTRLTVV.

This chain links TRBV9 with TRBJ2-1; D may be TRBD1 (7 bases). This CDR3 is built from 11 residues. Deletions cut 3 bases from V and 15 bases from J, with 13 bases between. CDR1 is SGDLS and CDR2 is YYNGEE in the germline V gene. The CDR3 here is CASSATGEVFF. The CDR3 DNA reads as TGTGCCAGCAGCGCTACAGGGGAGGTGTTCTTC.

This clonotype has only one observation. The chain recombines TRBV20-1 with TRBJ2-7; tentatively, D is TRBD2 (5 bases). Trimming shortened V by 6 bases and J by 9 bases, and 18 bases separated the two germline ends. Germline V gene data show CDR1 as DFQATT and CDR2 as SNEGSKA (reference sequence). The CDR3 covers 12 residues. The CDR3 coding sequence is TGCAGTGCGCCCCGGCCGGACTTTGGGCAGTACTTC. It codes for CSAPRPDFGQYF.

This chain links TRBV12-5 with TRBJ1-1, with unresolved D. CDR1 and CDR2 (germline): LGHNT, FRNRAP. There are 12 residues in the CDR3. The ends were cut back, 3 bases at V and 9 bases at J, with 11 bases in the middle. The CDR3 DNA reads as TGTGCTAGTGGTTTTGAGGCAGGTAAAGCTTTCTTT. It encodes CASGFEAGKAFF.

J is TRBJ2-7 and V is TRBV6-5, with a weak D call TRBD1 (6 bases). This CDR3 has 15 amino acids. V dropped 5 bases and J dropped 6 bases, with 20 bases sitting between them. Germline loops: CDR1 MNHEY, CDR2 SVGAGI. This CDR3 is CASSPNTGSSGEQYF. For the CDR3, the DNA is TGTGCCAGCAGTCCAAATACAGGGTCTTCGGGCGAGCAGTACTTC.